The next 15 T cell receptor beta chains were all read from a single sample in a study of blood T cell repertoires in COVID-19. Here immunoSEQ multiplex PCR was the method, and the copy in TCRdb shows in-frame clones only, minus some. The sample has approximately 100,000 clones; about 90% are singletons. Sequencing input: peripheral blood. These receptors were taken from a human donor in a cohort sampled during active COVID-19.

This clone was observed a single time. The chain couples TRBV3-1 (or the pseudogene TRBV3-2) to TRBJ1-3; TRBD1 agrees at 7 bases. The CDR3 runs 17 residues. Germline values: CDR1 LGHDT, CDR2 YNNKEL (reference sequence). V shed 1 base and J 3 bases; nucleotides not matched to a gene: 9. CDR3 protein: CASSQVPGTAGGNTIYF. The DNA of the CDR3 is TGTGCCAGCAGCCAAGTGCCAGGGACAGCCGGTGGAAACACCATATATTTT.

The chain couples TRBV3-1 (or the pseudogene TRBV3-2) to TRBJ1-6; D gene unclear. V gave up 4 bases and J gave up 2 bases, with 12 bases separating them. Germline CDR1 LGHDT, CDR2 YNNKEL (reference sequence). The CDR3 runs 16 residues. The CDR3 spells CASSPVGEPYNSPLHF. CDR3 DNA: TGTGCCAGCAGCCCGGTTGGGGAGCCCTATAATTCACCCCTCCACTTT.

The gene calls are TRBV11-2 and TRBJ2-2, with D hard to call. Between the trimmed V and J ends, which lost 8 bases and 0 bases, there was a span of 10 bases. The CDR3 has 14 residues. Germline V lookup: CDR1 SGHAT, CDR2 FQNNGV. The CDR3 loop is CASVRQPNTGELFF. CDR3 coding DNA: TGTGCCAGCGTGAGGCAACCGAACACCGGGGAGCTGTTTTTT.

This chain connects TRBV5-4 to TRBJ1-3; a possible D gene is TRBD1 (5 bases). This CDR3 comprises 16 residues. The V gene lost 4 bases and the J gene lost 3 bases, with 17 bases spanning the gap. Germline V gene sequence: CDR1 SGHNT, CDR2 YYREEE (reference sequence). CDR3 nucleotides: TGTGCCAGCAGCCATTCGTTCAGGGAAGGTGGAAACACCATATATTTT. Protein sequence: CASSHSFREGGNTIYF. The full variable domain, with the rest looked up from reference TRBV5-4 and TRBJ1-3, is ETGVTQSPTHLIKTRGQQVTLRCSSQSGHNTVSWYQQALGQGPQFIFQYYREEENGRGNFPPRFSGLQFPNYSSELNVNALELDDSALYLCASSHSFREGGNTIYFGEGSWLTVV.

This chain links TRBV27 with TRBJ2-5; TRBD2 matches at 11 bases. V lost 3 bases, J lost 5 bases, and 11 bases stayed unmatched. The CDR3 is made up of 17 amino acids. CDR1 is MNHEY and CDR2 is SMNVEV in the germline V gene (reference sequence). CDR3 amino acids: CASSFGAASGRPETQYF. The CDR3 coding sequence is TGTGCCAGCAGTTTCGGGGCGGCTAGCGGGAGGCCGGAGACCCAGTACTTC.

To note about this clone: One end of the junction varies from germline; a read error may be responsible. The chain carries TRBV7-7 and TRBJ1-4, with a possible D match to TRBD1 (5 bases). CDR1 is SSHAT, CDR2 FNYEAQ, per germline (reference sequence). This CDR3 has 15 amino acids. CDR3 sequence (DNA): TGTGCTAGCAGCTTTTCCGACAGCAATAATGAAAAACTGTTTTTT. Its translation: CASSFSDSNNEKLFF.

V gene TRBV12-3 or TRBV12-4 combines with J gene TRBJ2-3; 8 bases are a match to TRBD2. The CDR3 contains 13 residues. V dropped 3 bases and J dropped 10; count of bases not matched to a gene: 6. For the CDR3, the DNA is TGTGCCAGCAGTTTCGGCAGCGGGGGCGCGCAGTATTTT. Encoded protein: CASSFGSGGAQYF.

The genes are TRBV18 and TRBJ1-6; TRBD1 aligns across 9 bases. V gave up 6 bases and J gave up 7 bases; unmatched junction bases: 4. Germline-derived CDR1 and CDR2 are KGHSH and LQKENI. The CDR3 runs to 14 residues. The CDR3 DNA follows: TGTGCCAGCTCGCAACAGGGGGCAAATTCACCCCTCCACTTT. Its protein is CASSQQGANSPLHF.

The J gene is TRBJ1-2, the V gene TRBV15; 7 positions agree with TRBD1. CDR3 length: 16 amino acids. J gave up 2 bases and V 1 base, and 7 bases lay outside the gene matches. Germline V gives CDR1 LNHNV, CDR2 YYDKDF (reference sequence). The CDR3 is CATSRGRDRSNYGYTF. CDR3 nucleotides: TGTGCCACCAGCAGAGGAAGGGACAGATCCAACTATGGCTACACCTTC.

The chain has TRBV29-1 and TRBJ2-7; the match to TRBD1 covers 10 bases. The junction had 11 bases not matched to a gene; V was cut back by 6 bases and J by 3 bases. The CDR3 runs to 15 residues. Germline loops: CDR1 SQVTM, CDR2 ANQGSEA. CDR3 DNA sequence: TGCAGCGTGGACGCCAGGACAGGGGGGCGCTACGAGCAGTACTTC. Translation: CSVDARTGGRYEQYF.

This clone came up once. The chain recombines TRBV4-1 with TRBJ2-2, with 8 bases matching TRBD1. The ends lost 5 bases at V and 6 bases at J; junction bases unmatched: 8. The length of the CDR3 is 15 residues. In germline, CDR1 is MGHRA, CDR2 YSYEKL. CDR3 in amino acids: CASSVRDRGAGELFF. The CDR3 DNA sequence: TGCGCCAGCAGCGTCCGAGACAGGGGAGCCGGGGAGCTGTTTTTT.

The gene calls are TRBV11-3 and TRBJ2-1; D possibly corresponds to TRBD1 (5 bases). V was trimmed by 5 bases and J by 9 bases, leaving 14 bases between them. The CDR3 contains 13 residues. Looked up from germline, CDR1 is SGHNT and CDR2 is YENEEA. The CDR3 region is CASSPGPWGEQFF. In DNA, the CDR3 is TGTGCCAGCAGCCCAGGGCCATGGGGTGAGCAGTTCTTC.

This chain uses TRBV6-2 or TRBV6-3 with TRBJ2-5; 9 nucleotides line up with TRBD2. There are 15 residues in the CDR3. CDR1 and CDR2 (germline): MNHEY, SVGEGT. V was pared by 6 bases and J by 3 bases, with 8 bases of the junction left unmatched. The CDR3 sequence: CASSQVLAGKETQYF. The DNA for the CDR3 is TGTGCCAGCAGCCAAGTGCTAGCGGGGAAAGAGACCCAGTACTTC.

The chain recombines TRBV7-2 with TRBJ1-1, with D unclear. The CDR3 runs to 15 residues. Between the trimmed V and J ends, which lost 5 bases and 0 bases, there was a span of 13 bases. CDR1 is SGHTA, CDR2 FQGNSA, per germline. The CDR3 is CASSPGWRLNTEAFF. The CDR3 nucleotides read TGTGCCAGCAGCCCAGGCTGGAGGCTGAACACTGAAGCTTTCTTT.

The sample holds one count of this clone. CDR3 sequence: CASSQSLAGGDYNEQFF. As DNA, the CDR3 is TGTGCCAGCAGCCAATCCCTAGCGGGGGGCGATTACAATGAGCAGTTCTTC. The V call is TRBV16, the J call TRBJ2-1, with 11 positions matching TRBD2. This CDR3 is 17 amino acids long. Germline lookup yields CDR1 KGHSY and CDR2 FQNENV. V was pared by 0 bases and J by 4 bases, with 5 bases of the junction left unmatched.